Shown below are 2 T cell receptor beta chains from a single sample sequenced in a study of blood T cell repertoires in COVID-19. Assay used: immunoSEQ multiplex PCR; TCRdb lists only in-frame clones, some missing. The data contain 95,000 to 150,000 clones, 78% of them seen just once; the ten biggest clones take up approximately 2.5%. The sequenced sample consisted of peripheral blood. The receptors stem from a man between 65 and 79 years old with acute or convalescent COVID-19.

V and J are TRBV5-8 and TRBJ2-3; D gene ambiguous. The germline V and J ends were trimmed by 4 bases and 4 bases, with 16 bases remaining between them. Per germline, CDR1 SGHTS and CDR2 YDEGEE. The CDR3 covers 15 residues. CDR3 protein: CASSLRTSISDTQYF. The CDR3 region has the DNA TGTGCCAGCAGCCTCCGAACTTCGATTTCAGATACGCAGTATTTT.

The chain recombines TRBV5-1 with TRBJ2-1, with TRBD1 matching over 9 bases. The CDR3 runs 15 residues. Losses at the gene ends were 0 bases for V and 4 bases for J; bases not matched to a gene: 2. In germline, CDR1 is SGHRS, CDR2 YFSETQ. CDR3 nucleotides: TGCGCCAGCAGCTTGGAGGGGACAGGGTACAATGAGCAGTTCTTC. Translation: CASSLEGTGYNEQFF. Complete variable domain (other parts from reference TRBV5-1 and TRBJ2-1): KAGVTQTPRYLIKTRGQQVTLSCSPISGHRSVSWYQQTPGQGLQFLFEYFSETQRNKGNFPGRFSGRQFSNSRSEMNVSTLELGDSALYLCASSLEGTGYNEQFFGPGTRLTVL.